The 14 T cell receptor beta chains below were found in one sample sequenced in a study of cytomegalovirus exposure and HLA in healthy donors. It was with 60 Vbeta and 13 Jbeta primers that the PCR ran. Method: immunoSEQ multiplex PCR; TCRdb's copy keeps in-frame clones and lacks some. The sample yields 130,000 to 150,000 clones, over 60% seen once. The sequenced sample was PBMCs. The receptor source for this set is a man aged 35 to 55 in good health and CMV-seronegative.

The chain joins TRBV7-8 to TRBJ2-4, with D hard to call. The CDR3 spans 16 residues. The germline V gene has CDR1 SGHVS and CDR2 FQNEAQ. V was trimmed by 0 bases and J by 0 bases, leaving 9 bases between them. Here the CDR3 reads CASSLARTLAKNIQYF. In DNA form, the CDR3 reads TGTGCCAGCAGCTTAGCCAGAACGCTAGCCAAAAACATTCAGTACTTC.

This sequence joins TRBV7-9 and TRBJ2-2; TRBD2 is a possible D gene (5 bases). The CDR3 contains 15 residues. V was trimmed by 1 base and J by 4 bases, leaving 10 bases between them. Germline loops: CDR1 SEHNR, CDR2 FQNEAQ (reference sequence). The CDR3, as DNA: TGTGCCAGCAGCTTAGGATCTAGCAGCACCGGGGAGCTGTTTTTT. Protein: CASSLGSSSTGELFF.

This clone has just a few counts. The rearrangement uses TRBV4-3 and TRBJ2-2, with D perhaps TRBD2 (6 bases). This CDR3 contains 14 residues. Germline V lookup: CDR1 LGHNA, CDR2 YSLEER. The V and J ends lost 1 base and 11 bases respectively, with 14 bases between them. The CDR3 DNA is TGCGCCAGCAGCCAAGTTGCCGGGAGAGTCGAGCTGTTTTTT. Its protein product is CASSQVAGRVELFF.

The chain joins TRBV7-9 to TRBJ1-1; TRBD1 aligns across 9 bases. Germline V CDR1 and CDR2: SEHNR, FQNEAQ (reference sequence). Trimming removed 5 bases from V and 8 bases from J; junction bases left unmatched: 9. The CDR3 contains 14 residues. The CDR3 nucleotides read TGTGCCAGCAGCCTACCGGGACAGGGTAAAGAAGCTTTCTTT. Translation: CASSLPGQGKEAFF.

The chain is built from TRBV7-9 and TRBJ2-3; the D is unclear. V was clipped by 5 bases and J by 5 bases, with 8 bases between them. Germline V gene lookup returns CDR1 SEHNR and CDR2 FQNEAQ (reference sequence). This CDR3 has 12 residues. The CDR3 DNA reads TGTGCCAGCAGCCCGCCGGGAGATACGCAGTATTTT. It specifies CASSPPGDTQYF.

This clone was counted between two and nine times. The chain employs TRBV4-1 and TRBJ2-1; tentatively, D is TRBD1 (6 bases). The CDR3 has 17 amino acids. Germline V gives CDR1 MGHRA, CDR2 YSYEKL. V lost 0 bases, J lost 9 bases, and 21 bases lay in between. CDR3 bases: TGCGCCAGCAGCCAAGATCTTGGCACAGGGCCAAGTACTGAGCAGTTCTTC. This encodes CASSQDLGTGPSTEQFF.

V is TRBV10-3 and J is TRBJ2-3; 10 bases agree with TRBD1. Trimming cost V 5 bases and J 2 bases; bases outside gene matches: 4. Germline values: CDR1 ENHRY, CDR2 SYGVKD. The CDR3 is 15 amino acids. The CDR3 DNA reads TGTGCCATCAGTCCCGGGACAGGGGTCACAGATACGCAGTATTTT. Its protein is CAISPGTGVTDTQYF.

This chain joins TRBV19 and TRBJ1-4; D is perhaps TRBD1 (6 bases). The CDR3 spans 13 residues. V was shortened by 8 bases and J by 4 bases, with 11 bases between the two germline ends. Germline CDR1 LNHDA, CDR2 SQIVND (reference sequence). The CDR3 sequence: CASQGQFNEKLFF. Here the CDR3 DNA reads TGTGCCAGTCAAGGACAGTTTAATGAAAAACTGTTTTTT.

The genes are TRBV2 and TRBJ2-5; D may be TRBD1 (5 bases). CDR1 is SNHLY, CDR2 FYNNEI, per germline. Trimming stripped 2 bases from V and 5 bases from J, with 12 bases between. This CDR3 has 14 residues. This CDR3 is CASSELGQPETQYF. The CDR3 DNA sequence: TGTGCCAGCAGTGAATTGGGGCAGCCGGAGACCCAGTACTTC. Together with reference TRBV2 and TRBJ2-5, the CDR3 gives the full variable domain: EPEVTQTPSHQVTQMGQEVILRCVPISNHLYFYWYRQILGQKVEFLVSFYNNEISEKSEIFDDQFSVERPDGSNFTLKIRSTKLEDSAMYFCASSELGQPETQYFGPGTRLLVL.

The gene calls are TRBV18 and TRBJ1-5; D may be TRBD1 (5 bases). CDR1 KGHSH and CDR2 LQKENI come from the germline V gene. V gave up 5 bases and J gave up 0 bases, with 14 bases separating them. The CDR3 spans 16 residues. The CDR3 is CASSSNRKNSNQPQHF. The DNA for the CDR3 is TGTGCCAGCTCATCCAACAGGAAAAATAGCAATCAGCCCCAGCATTTT.

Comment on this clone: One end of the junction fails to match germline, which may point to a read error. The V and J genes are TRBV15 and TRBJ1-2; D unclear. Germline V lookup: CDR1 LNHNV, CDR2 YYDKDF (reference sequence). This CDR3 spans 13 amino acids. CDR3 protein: CATSRDLGYGYPF. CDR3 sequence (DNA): TGTGCCACCAGCAGAGATCTGGGCTATGGCTACCCCTTC.

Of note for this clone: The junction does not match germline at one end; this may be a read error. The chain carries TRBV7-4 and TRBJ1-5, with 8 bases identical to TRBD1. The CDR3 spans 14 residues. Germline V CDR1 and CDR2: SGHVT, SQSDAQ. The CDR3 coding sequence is TGTGCCAGCAGCACTGACAGGGGCAATCAGCCCCAGAATTTT. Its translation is CASSTDRGNQPQNF.

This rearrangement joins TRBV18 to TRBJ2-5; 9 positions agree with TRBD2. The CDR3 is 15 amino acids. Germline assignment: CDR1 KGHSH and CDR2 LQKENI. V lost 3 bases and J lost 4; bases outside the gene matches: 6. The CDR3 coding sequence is TGTGCCAGCTCACCCCTAGCGGGGCCGCGAGAGACCCAGTACTTC. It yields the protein CASSPLAGPRETQYF.

CDR3 in DNA: TGTGCCAGCAGCTTGGACAGGGTGAACACTGAAGCTTTCTTT. Translation: CASSLDRVNTEAFF. The chain recombines TRBV5-5 with TRBJ1-1, with a weak D call TRBD1 (6 bases). The V gene lost 0 bases and the J gene lost 0 bases, with 6 bases spanning the gap. This CDR3 is 14 amino acids long. Germline CDR1 reads SGHKS; CDR2 reads YYEKEE (reference sequence).